The 5 T cell receptor beta chains presented below share a single source sample, sequenced in a study of blood T cell repertoires in COVID-19. Here immunoSEQ multiplex PCR was the method, and the copy in TCRdb shows in-frame clones only, minus some. Of a few hundred thousand clones in the sample, more than 75% were seen once. Sequenced: PBMCs or T cells enriched from blood (not recorded which). The receptors shown here come from a woman aged 50 to 60 who had recovered from COVID-19.

The chain uses TRBV14 and TRBJ1-1; D not certain. Germline CDR1 and CDR2: SGHDN and FVKESK. V lost 0 bases, J lost 4 bases, and 6 bases lay in between. The CDR3 consists of 13 residues. The CDR3 DNA sequence: TGTGCCAGCAGCCAAGAATGGAGCACTGAAGCTTTCTTT. Amino acid sequence: CASSQEWSTEAFF.

This sequence joins TRBV11-2 and TRBJ1-1; D is perhaps TRBD1 (5 bases). This CDR3 has 13 amino acids. Between the trimmed V and J ends, which lost 5 bases and 3 bases, there was a span of 10 bases. Per germline, CDR1 SGHAT and CDR2 FQNNGV. Here the CDR3 reads CASSPDRDTEAFF. The CDR3 DNA follows: TGTGCCAGCAGCCCCGACAGAGACACTGAAGCTTTCTTT.

V usage is TRBV9 and J usage is TRBJ1-6; the D gene is possibly TRBD1 (5 bases). The CDR3 covers 17 residues. Trimming removed 1 base from V and 9 bases from J, with 20 bases in between. Germline CDR1 is SGDLS and CDR2 is YYNGEE. The CDR3 nucleotides read TGTGCCAGCAGCGTAATGCGGGGGGGGATAAGCCCTTCACCCCTCCACTTT. This gives the protein CASSVMRGGISPSPLHF.

The chain has TRBV18 and TRBJ2-7; 8 bases are a match to TRBD2. The CDR3 spans 16 residues. CDR1 is KGHSH and CDR2 is LQKENI in the germline V gene. Trimming took 3 bases from V and 6 from J; bases not matched to a gene: 13. In nucleotides, the CDR3 is TGTGCCAGCTCACCCCTAGTGAGCGGGGGAGTTTCCGAGCAGTACTTC. Protein sequence: CASSPLVSGGVSEQYF.

This clone occurred once. V is TRBV19 and J is TRBJ1-2, with 12 bases that match TRBD1. V shed 6 bases, J shed 5 bases, and the junction held 4 bases outside the gene matches. Germline V gene data show CDR1 as LNHDA and CDR2 as SQIVND (reference sequence). The CDR3 contains 14 residues. CDR3 sequence reads: CASRGTGGAYGYTF. The CDR3 nucleotides are TGTGCCAGTAGGGGGACAGGGGGCGCATATGGCTACACCTTC.